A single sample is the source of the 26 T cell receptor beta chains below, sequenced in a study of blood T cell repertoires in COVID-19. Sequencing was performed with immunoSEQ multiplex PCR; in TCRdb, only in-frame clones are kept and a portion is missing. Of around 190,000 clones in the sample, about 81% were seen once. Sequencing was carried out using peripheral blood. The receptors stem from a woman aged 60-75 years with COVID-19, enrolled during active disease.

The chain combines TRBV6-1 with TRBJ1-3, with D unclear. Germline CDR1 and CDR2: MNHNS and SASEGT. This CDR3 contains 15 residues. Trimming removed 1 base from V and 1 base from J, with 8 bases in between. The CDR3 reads CASSEGRESGNTIYF. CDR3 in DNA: TGTGCCAGCAGTGAAGGGAGGGAATCTGGAAACACCATATATTTT.

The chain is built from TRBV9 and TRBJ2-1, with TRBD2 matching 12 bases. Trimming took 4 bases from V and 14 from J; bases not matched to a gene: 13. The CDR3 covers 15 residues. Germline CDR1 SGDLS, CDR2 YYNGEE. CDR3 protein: CASSSGLLAGGVKFF. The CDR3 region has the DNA TGTGCCAGCAGCTCCGGCCTACTAGCGGGAGGAGTAAAGTTCTTC. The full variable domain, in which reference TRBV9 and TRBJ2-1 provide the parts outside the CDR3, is DSGVTQTPKHLITATGQRVTLRCSPRSGDLSVYWYQQSLDQGLQFLIQYYNGEERAKGNILERFSAQQFPDLHSELNLSSLELGDSALYFCASSSGLLAGGVKFFGPGTRLTVL.

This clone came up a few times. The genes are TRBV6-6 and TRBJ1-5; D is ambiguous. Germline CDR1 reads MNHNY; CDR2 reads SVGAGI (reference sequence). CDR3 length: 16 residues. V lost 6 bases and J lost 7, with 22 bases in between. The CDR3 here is CASSLPLSQSGQPQHF. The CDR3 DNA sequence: TGTGCCAGCAGCCTTCCCCTTTCACAGTCGGGGCAGCCCCAGCATTTT.

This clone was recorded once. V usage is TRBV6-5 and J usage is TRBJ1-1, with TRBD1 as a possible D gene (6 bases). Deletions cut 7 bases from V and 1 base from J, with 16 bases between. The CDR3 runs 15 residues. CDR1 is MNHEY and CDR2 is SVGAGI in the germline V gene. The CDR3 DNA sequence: TGTGCCAGCACCGACTCCCGGGGGGCGAACACTGAAGCTTTCTTT. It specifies CASTDSRGANTEAFF.

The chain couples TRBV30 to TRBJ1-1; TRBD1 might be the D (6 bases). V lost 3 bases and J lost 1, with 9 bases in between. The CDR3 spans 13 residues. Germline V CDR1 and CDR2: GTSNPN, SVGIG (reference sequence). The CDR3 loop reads CAWSKGQNTEAFF. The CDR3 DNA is TGTGCCTGGAGCAAGGGACAGAACACTGAAGCTTTCTTT.

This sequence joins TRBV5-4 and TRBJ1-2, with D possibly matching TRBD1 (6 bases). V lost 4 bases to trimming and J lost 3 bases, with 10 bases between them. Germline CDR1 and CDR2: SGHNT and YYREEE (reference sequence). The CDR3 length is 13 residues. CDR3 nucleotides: TGTGCCAGCAGCGTCGGGGGGCACTATGGCTACACCTTC. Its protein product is CASSVGGHYGYTF.

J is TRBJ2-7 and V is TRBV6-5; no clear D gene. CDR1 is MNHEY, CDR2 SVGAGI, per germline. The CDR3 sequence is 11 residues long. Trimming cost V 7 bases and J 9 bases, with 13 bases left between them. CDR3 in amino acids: CASNYLARQYV. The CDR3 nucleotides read TGTGCCAGCAACTATCTCGCTAGGCAGTACGTC.

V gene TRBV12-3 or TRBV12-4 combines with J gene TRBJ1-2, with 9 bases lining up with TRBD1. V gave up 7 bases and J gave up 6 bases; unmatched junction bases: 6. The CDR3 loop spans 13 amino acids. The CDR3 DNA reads TGTGCCAGCAACCCGGGACAGGGTGATGGCTACACCTTC. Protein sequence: CASNPGQGDGYTF.

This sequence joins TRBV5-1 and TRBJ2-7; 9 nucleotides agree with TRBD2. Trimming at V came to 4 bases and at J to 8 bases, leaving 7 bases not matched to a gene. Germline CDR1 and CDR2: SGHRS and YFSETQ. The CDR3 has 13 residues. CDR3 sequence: CASSNGTSRQQYF. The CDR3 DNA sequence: TGCGCCAGCAGCAACGGGACTAGCAGACAGCAGTACTTC.

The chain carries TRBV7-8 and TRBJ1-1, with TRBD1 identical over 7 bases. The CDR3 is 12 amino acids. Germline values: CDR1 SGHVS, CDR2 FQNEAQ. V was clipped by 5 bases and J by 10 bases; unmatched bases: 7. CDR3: CASSLDRDRAFF. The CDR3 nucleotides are TGTGCCAGCAGCCTAGACCGGGACAGAGCTTTCTTT. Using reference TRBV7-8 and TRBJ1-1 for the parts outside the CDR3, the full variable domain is GAGVSQSPRYKVAKRGQDVALRCDPISGHVSLFWYQQALGQGPEFLTYFQNEAQLDKSGLPSDRFFAERPEGSVSTLKIQRTQQEDSAVYLCASSLDRDRAFFGQGTRLTVV.

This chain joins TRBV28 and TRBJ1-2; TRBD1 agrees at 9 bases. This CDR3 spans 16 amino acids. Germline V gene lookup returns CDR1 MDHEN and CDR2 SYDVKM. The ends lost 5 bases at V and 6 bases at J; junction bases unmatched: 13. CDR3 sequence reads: CASSLTGPGQGNGYTF. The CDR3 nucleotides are TGTGCCAGCAGTCTTACGGGACCGGGACAGGGCAATGGCTACACCTTC.

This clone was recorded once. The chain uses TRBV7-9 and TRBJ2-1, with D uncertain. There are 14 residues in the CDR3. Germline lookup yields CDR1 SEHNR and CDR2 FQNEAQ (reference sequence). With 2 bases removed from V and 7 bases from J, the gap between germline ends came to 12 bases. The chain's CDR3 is CASSLPSLLNEQFF. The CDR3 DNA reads TGTGCCAGCAGCTTACCCAGTTTGTTGAATGAGCAGTTCTTC.

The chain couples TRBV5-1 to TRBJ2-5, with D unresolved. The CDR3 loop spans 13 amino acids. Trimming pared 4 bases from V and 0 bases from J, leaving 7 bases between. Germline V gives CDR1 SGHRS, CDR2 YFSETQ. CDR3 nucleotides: TGCGCCAGCAGCAAAGACAACCAAGAGACCCAGTACTTC. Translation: CASSKDNQETQYF. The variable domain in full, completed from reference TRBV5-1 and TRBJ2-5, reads KAGVTQTPRYLIKTRGQQVTLSCSPISGHRSVSWYQQTPGQGLQFLFEYFSETQRNKGNFPGRFSGRQFSNSRSEMNVSTLELGDSALYLCASSKDNQETQYFGPGTRLLVL.

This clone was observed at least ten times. CDR3 in amino acids: CASSFSGDSYNEQFF. Here the CDR3 DNA reads TGTGCCAGCAGCTTTAGCGGGGACTCCTACAATGAGCAGTTCTTC. J is TRBJ2-1 and V is TRBV7-9; 8 bases match TRBD2. Germline V gene sequence: CDR1 SEHNR, CDR2 FQNEAQ (reference sequence). V lost 3 bases and J lost 0; bases outside the gene matches: 1. This CDR3 spans 15 amino acids.

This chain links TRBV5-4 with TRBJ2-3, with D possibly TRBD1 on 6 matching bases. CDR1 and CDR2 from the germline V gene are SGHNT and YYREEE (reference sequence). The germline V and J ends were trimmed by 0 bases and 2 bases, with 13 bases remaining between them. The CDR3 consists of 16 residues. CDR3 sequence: CASSLVSLGATDTQYF. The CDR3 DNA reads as TGTGCCAGCAGCTTGGTTAGCCTGGGGGCCACAGATACGCAGTATTTT.

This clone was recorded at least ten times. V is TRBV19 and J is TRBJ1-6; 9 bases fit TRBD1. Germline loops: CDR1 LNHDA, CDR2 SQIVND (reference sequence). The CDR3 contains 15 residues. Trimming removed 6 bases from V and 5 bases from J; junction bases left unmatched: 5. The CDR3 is CASRRDRANNSPLHF. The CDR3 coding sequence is TGTGCCAGTAGAAGGGACAGGGCGAATAATTCACCCCTCCACTTT.

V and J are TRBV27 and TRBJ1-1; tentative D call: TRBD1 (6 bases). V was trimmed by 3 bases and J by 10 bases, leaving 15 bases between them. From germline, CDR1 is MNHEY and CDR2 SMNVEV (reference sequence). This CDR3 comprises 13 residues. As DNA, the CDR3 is TGTGCCAGCAGTTTTACGGGGGGCGGGGGAGCTTTCTTT. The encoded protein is CASSFTGGGGAFF.

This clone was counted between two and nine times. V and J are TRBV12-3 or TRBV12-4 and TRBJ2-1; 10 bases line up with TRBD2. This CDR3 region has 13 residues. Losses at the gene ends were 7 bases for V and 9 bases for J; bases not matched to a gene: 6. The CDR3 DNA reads TGTGCCAGCAAGCGGGAGGGGTACGGTGAGCAGTTCTTC. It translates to CASKREGYGEQFF.

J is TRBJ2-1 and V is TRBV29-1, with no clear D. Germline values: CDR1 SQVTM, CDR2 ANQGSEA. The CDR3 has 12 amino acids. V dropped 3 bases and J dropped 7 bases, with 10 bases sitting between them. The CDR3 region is CSVEYSLNEQFF. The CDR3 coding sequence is TGCAGCGTTGAGTACAGTCTTAATGAGCAGTTCTTC.

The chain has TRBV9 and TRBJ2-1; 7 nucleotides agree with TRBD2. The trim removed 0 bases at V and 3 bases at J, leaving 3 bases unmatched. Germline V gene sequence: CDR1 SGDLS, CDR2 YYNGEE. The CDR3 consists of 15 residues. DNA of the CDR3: TGTGCCAGCAGCGTAGGGCTAGCGGACTACAATGAGCAGTTCTTC. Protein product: CASSVGLADYNEQFF.

CDR3 sequence (DNA): TGTGCCAGCAGCCTTACTAGCGGGGGGGCCCCCGGGGAGCTGTTTTTT. This gives the protein CASSLTSGGAPGELFF. This sequence joins TRBV3-1 (or the pseudogene TRBV3-2) and TRBJ2-2; 13 positions match TRBD2. The CDR3 covers 16 residues. Germline V CDR1 and CDR2: LGHDT, YNNKEL (reference sequence). V lost 4 bases and J lost 6; bases outside the gene matches: 5.

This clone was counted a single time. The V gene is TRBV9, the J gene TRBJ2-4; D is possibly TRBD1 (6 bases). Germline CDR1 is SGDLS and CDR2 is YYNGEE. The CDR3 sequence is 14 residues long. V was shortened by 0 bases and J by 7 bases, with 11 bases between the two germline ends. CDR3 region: CASSVGTGSNIQYF. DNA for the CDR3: TGTGCCAGCAGCGTAGGAACAGGGTCGAACATTCAGTACTTC.

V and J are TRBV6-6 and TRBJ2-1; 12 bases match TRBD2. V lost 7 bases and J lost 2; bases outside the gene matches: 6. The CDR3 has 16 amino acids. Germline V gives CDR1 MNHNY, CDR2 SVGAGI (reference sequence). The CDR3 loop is CASKLAGGYTYNEQFF. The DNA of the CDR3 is TGTGCCAGCAAACTAGCGGGGGGATATACCTACAATGAGCAGTTCTTC.

The CDR3: CASSFGLTLSGANVLTF. In nucleotides, the CDR3 is TGTGCCAGCAGTTTTGGGCTAACCCTCTCTGGGGCCAACGTCCTGACTTTC. The J gene is TRBJ2-6, the V gene TRBV28; D unresolved. This CDR3 has 17 residues. Between the trimmed V and J ends, which lost 3 bases and 0 bases, there was a span of 12 bases. CDR1 and CDR2 from the germline V gene are MDHEN and SYDVKM.

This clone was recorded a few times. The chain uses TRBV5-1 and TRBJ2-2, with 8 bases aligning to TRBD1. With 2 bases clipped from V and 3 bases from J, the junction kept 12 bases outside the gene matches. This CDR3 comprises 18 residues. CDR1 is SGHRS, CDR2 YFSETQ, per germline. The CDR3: CASSLLPNRGVDTGELFF. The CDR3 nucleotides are TGCGCCAGCAGCTTACTTCCCAACAGGGGGGTTGACACCGGGGAGCTGTTTTTT.

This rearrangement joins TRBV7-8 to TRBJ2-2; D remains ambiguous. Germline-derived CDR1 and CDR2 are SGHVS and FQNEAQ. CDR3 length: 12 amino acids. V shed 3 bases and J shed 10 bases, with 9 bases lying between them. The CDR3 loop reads CASSFQVEELFF. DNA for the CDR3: TGTGCCAGCAGCTTTCAGGTGGAGGAGCTGTTTTTT.